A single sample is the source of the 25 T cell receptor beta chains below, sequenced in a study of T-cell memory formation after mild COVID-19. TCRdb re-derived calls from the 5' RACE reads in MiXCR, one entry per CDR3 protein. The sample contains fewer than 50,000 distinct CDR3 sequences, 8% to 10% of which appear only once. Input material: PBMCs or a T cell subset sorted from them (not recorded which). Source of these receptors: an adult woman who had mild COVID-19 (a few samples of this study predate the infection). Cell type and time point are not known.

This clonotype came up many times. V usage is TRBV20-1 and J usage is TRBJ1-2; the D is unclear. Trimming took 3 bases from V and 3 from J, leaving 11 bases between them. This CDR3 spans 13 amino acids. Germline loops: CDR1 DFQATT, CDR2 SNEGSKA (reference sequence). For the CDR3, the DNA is TGCAGTGCTAGGAGGGATCTTGACTATGGCTACACCTTC. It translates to CSARRDLDYGYTF.

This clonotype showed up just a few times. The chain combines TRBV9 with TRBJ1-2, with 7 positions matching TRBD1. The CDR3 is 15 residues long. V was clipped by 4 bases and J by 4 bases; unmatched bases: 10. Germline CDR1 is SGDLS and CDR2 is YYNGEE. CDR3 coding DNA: TGTGCCAGCAGCACAGGGGAGTCGGGATCCTATGGCTACACCTTC. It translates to CASSTGESGSYGYTF. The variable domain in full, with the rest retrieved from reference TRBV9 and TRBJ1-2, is DSGVTQTPKHLITATGQRVTLRCSPRSGDLSVYWYQQSLDQGLQFLIQYYNGEERAKGNILERFSAQQFPDLHSELNLSSLELGDSALYFCASSTGESGSYGYTFGSGTRLTVV.

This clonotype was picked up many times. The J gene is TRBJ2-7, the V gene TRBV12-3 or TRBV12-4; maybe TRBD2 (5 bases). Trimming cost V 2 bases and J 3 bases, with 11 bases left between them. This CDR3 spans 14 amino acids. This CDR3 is CASSLFGGSYEQYF. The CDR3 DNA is TGTGCCAGCAGTTTATTTGGTGGGAGCTACGAGCAGTACTTC.

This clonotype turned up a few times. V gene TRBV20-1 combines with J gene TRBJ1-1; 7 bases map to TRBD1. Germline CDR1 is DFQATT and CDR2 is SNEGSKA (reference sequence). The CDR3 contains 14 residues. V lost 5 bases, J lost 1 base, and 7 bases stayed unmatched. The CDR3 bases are TGCAGTGCTCCAAACCGACAGGGGAACACTGAAGCTTTCTTT. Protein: CSAPNRQGNTEAFF.

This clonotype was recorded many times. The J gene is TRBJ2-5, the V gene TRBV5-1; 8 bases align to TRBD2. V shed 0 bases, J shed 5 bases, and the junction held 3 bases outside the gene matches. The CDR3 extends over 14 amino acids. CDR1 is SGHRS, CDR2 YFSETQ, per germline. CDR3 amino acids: CASSLGSGSETQYF. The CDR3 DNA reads TGCGCCAGCAGCTTGGGCAGCGGGAGTGAGACCCAGTACTTC.

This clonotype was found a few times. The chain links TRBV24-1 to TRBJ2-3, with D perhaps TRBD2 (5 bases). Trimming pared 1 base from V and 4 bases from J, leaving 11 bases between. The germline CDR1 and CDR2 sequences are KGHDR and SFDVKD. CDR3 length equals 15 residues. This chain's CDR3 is CATSDLNSGADTQYF. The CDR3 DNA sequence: TGTGCCACCAGTGATTTAAACTCCGGGGCAGATACGCAGTATTTT.

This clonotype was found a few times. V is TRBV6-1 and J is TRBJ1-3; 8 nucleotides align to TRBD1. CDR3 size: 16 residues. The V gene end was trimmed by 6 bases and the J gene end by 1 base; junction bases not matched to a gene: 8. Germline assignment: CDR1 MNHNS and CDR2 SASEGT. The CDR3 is CASSETGGHSGNTIYF. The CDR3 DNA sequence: TGTGCCAGCAGCGAAACAGGGGGTCATTCTGGAAACACCATATATTTT.

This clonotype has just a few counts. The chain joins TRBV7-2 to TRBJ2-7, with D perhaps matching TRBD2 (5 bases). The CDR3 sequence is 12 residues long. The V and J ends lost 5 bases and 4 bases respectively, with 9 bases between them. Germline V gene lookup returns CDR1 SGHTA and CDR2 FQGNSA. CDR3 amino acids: CASSPDWYEQYF. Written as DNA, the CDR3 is TGTGCCAGCAGCCCGGACTGGTACGAGCAGTACTTC.

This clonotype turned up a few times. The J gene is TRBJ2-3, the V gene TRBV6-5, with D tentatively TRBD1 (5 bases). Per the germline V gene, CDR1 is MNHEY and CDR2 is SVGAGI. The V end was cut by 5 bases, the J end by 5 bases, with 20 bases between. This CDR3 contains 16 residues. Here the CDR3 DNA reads TGTGCCAGCAGTCAAACAGGCTTTCCTCGGGTAGATACGCAGTATTTT. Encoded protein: CASSQTGFPRVDTQYF.

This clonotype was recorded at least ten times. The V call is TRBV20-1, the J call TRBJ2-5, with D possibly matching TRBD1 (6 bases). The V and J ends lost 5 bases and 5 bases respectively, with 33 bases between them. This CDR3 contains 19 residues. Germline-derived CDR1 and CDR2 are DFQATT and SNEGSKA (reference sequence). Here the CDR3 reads CSARRTSQGSIHILETQYF. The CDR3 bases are TGCAGTGCTCGCAGGACCTCCCAGGGGTCTATCCATATTCTGGAGACCCAGTACTTC.

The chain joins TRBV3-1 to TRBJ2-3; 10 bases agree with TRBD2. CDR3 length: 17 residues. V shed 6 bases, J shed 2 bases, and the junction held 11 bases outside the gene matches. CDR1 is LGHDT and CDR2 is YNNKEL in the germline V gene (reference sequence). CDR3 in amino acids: CASSPYRTSGVTDTQYF. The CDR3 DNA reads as TGTGCCAGCAGTCCCTATCGAACTAGCGGGGTCACAGATACGCAGTATTTT.

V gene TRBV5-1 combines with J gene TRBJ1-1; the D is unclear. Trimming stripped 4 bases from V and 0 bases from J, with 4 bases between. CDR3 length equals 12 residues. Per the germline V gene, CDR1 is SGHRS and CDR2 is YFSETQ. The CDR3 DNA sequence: TGCGCCAGCAGCAGGGTGAACACTGAAGCTTTCTTT. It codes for CASSRVNTEAFF.

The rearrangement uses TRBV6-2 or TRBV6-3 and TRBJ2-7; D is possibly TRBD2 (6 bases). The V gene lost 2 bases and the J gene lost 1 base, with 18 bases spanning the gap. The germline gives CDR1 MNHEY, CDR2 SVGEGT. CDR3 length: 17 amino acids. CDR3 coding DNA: TGTGCCAGCAGTTACCCTCCGACTAGAATCGGGTCCTACGAGCAGTACTTC. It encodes CASSYPPTRIGSYEQYF.

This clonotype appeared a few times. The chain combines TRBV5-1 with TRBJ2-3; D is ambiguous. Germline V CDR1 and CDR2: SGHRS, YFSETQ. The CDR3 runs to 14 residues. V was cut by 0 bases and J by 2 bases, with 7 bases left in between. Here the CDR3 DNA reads TGCGCCAGCAGCTTGGGGGATAACACAGATACGCAGTATTTT. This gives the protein CASSLGDNTDTQYF.

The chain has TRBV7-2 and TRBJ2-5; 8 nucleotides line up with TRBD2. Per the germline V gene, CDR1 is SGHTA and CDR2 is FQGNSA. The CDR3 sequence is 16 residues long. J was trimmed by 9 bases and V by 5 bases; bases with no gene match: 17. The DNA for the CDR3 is TGTGCCAGCAGCCCCGGGGGGGGGGATGGGGCCCGGGCCCAGTACTTC. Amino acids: CASSPGGGDGARAQYF.

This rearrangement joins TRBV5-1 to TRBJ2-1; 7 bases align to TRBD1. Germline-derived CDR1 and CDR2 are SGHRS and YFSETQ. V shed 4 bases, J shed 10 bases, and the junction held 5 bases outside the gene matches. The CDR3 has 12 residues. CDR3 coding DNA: TGCGCCAGCAGCCAAGAGACAGGGGAGCAGTTCTTC. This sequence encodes CASSQETGEQFF.

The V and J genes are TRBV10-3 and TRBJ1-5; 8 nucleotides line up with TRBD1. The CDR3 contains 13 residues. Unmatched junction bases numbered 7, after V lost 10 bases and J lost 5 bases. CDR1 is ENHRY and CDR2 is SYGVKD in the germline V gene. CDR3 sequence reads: CATKGQAHQPQHF. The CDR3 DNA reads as TGTGCCACCAAGGGACAGGCACATCAGCCCCAGCATTTT.

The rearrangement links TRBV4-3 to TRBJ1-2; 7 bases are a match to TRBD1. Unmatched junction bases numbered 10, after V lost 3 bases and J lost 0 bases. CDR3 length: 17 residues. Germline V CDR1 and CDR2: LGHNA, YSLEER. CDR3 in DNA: TGCGCCAGCAGCCATAGGTCGGGACAGCACTCTAACTATGGCTACACCTTC. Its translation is CASSHRSGQHSNYGYTF.

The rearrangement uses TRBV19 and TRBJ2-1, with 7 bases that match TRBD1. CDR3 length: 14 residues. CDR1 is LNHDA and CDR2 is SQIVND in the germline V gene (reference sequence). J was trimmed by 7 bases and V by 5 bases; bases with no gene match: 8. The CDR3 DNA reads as TGTGCCAGTAGTTTTACAGACAGGGTGAATGAGCAGTTCTTC. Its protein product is CASSFTDRVNEQFF.

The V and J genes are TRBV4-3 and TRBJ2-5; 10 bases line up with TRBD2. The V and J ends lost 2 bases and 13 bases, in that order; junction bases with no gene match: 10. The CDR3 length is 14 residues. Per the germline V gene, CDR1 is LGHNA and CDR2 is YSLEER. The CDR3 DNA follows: TGCGCCAGCAGCCAAAACTTACTAGCGGGAAGGAGGTACTTC. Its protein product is CASSQNLLAGRRYF.

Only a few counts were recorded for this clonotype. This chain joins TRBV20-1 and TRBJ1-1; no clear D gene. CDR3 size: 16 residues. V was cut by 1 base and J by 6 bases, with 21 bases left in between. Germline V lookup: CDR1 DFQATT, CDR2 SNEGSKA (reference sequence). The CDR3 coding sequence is TGCAGTGCTAGAGGTCTCTTAGGCGGTGATATCGCTGAAGCTTTCTTT. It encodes CSARGLLGGDIAEAFF.

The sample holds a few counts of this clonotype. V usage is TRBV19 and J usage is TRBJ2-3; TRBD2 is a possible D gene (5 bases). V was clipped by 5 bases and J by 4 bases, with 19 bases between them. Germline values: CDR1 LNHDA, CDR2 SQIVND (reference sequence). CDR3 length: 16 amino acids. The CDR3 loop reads CASSPGLALTPDTQYF. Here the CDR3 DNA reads TGTGCCAGTAGTCCCGGACTGGCTTTAACCCCAGATACGCAGTATTTT.

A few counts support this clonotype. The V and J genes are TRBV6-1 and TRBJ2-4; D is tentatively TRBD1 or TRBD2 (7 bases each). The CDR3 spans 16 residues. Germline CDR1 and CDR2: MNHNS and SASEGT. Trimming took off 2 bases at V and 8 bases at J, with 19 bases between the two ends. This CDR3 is CASSESRWEGADIQYF. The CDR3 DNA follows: TGTGCCAGCAGTGAATCCAGATGGGAGGGGGCAGACATTCAGTACTTC.

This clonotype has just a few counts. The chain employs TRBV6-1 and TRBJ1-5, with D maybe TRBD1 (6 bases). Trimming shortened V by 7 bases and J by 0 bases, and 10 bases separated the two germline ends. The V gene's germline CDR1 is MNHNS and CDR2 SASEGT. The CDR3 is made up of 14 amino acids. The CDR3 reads CASTGQNSNQPQHF. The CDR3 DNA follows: TGTGCCAGCACAGGACAGAATAGCAATCAGCCCCAGCATTTT.

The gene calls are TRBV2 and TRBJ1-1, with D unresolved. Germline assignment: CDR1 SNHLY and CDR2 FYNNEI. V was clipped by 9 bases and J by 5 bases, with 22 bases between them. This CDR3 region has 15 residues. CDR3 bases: TGTGCCAGTACCCTGAATGAGGGCCAAGGAACTGAAGCTTTCTTT. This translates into CASTLNEGQGTEAFF.